This is a list of T cell receptor beta chains from one sample in a study of regulatory T cells in long-lasting Graves disease. TCRdb passed the multiplex PCR reads through MiXCR, listing each CDR3 protein once. This table holds under 800,000 distinct CDR3 sequences, roughly 16% found once. The sample also formed part of further work on T cells in Graves' hyperthyroidism and ophthalmopathy.

Sequenced here: peripheral blood mononuclear cells (PBMCs), sampled at new diagnosis, from a patient treated with antithyroid drugs. All receptors derive from a woman aged 25 to 39 with Graves disease. Both conserved end residues are part of each CDR3. The D gene is left open where the match is weak. Not all rows give a size; the values are once, few, many and, for expanded clones, a class.

J,D,size,V,CDR3,DNA
TRBJ1-2,.,few,TRBV5-1,CASSLAGGSSGLPGGYTF,TGCGCCAGCAGCTTGGCCGGTGGGAGTTCAGGGCTCCCGGGAGGCTACACCTTC
TRBJ2-7,TRBD2,many,TRBV20-1,CSAARTSGNYEQYF,TGCAGTGCTGCAAGGACTAGCGGGAACTACGAGCAGTACTTC
TRBJ2-1,TRBD1,few,TRBV19,CASNRRDRVSNEQFF,TGTGCCAGTAATCGGCGGGACAGGGTATCAAATGAGCAGTTCTTC
TRBJ1-2,TRBD1,few,TRBV27,CASRSAGGRGGYTF,TGTGCCAGCAGGTCCGCAGGGGGGAGGGGTGGCTACACCTTC
TRBJ2-1,TRBD1,few,TRBV10-3,CATTTGGNEQFF,TGTGCCACAACCACAGGGGGCAATGAGCAGTTCTTC
TRBJ2-1,.,.,TRBV5-5,CASGGVTGYPFF,TGTGCCAGCGGTGGGGTCACAGGGTACCCGTTCTTC
TRBJ2-3,TRBD2,many,TRBV20-1,CRVGEGRAVTQYF,TGCAGGGTGGGGGAGGGCCGTGCAGTTACGCAGTATTTT
TRBJ1-2,.,.,TRBV6-5,CASSYRDTGYGYTF,TGTGCCAGCAGTTACAGGGATACTGGGTATGGCTACACCTTC
TRBJ1-2,.,many,TRBV28,CASSSTRDRGDYGYTF,TGTGCCAGCAGTTCGACCAGGGATCGGGGAGACTATGGCTACACCTTC
TRBJ1-2,TRBD1,many,TRBV28,CASSSTTGTMDYGYTF,TGTGCCAGCAGTTCGACGACAGGGACGATGGACTATGGCTACACCTTC
TRBJ2-6,.,.,TRBV28,CASSLVRANVLTF,TGTGCCAGCAGTCTTGTAAGGGCCAACGTCCTGACTTTC
TRBJ1-2,.,few,TRBV20-1,CSASLQTYYGYTF,TGCAGTGCTAGTCTGCAGACTTACTATGGCTACACCTTC